The 9 T cell receptor beta chains below all came from one sample that was sequenced in a study of CD8 T cells in Susac syndrome. Random-hexamer reverse transcription was applied to about 0.45 to 1 ug RNA. One entry per CDR3 protein, called by TCRdb with MiXCR from the immunoSEQ multiplex PCR reads. The data contain about 210,000 distinct CDR3 sequences, about 96% of them singletons. The sequenced sample consisted of CD4+ T cells from PBMCs. Receptor source: a human donor with multiple sclerosis.

V gene TRBV20-1 combines with J gene TRBJ1-5; D might be TRBD1 (5 bases). V was shortened by 3 bases and J by 3 bases, with 15 bases between the two germline ends. Germline CDR1 reads DFQATT; CDR2 reads SNEGSKA (reference sequence). There are 15 residues in the CDR3. This CDR3 is CSARGDSLPNQPQHF. DNA for the CDR3: TGCAGTGCTAGGGGTGACAGCCTCCCCAATCAGCCCCAGCATTTT.

The V and J genes are TRBV29-1 and TRBJ2-3, with TRBD2 as a possible D gene (7 bases). Per germline, CDR1 SQVTM and CDR2 ANQGSEA. The V gene lost 7 bases and the J gene lost 4 bases, with 9 bases spanning the gap. The CDR3 covers 11 residues. The CDR3 loop is CSGGGPDTQYF. CDR3 DNA sequence: TGCAGCGGCGGGGGCCCAGATACGCAGTATTTT.

The rearrangement uses TRBV4-1 and TRBJ2-1; D unresolved. The CDR3 spans 16 residues. The germline V gene has CDR1 MGHRA and CDR2 YSYEKL. V was pared by 0 bases and J by 5 bases, with 14 bases between. CDR3: CASSQDADSKNNEQFF. For the CDR3, the DNA is TGCGCCAGCAGCCAAGACGCAGATTCGAAGAACAATGAGCAGTTCTTC.

The chain recombines TRBV28 with TRBJ2-7, with no clear D. With 8 bases removed from V and 4 bases from J, the gap between germline ends came to 9 bases. The CDR3 spans 11 residues. Germline V gives CDR1 MDHEN, CDR2 SYDVKM. CDR3 bases: TGTGCCAGCGGGGAATGGTACGAGCAGTACTTC. It yields the protein CASGEWYEQYF.

This chain uses TRBV20-1 with TRBJ2-7; a possible D gene is TRBD1 (6 bases). The germline V gene has CDR1 DFQATT and CDR2 SNEGSKA (reference sequence). The CDR3 extends over 15 amino acids. Trimming removed 6 bases from V and 3 bases from J, with 21 bases in between. This chain's CDR3 is CSAIPLGARNYEQYF. As DNA, the CDR3 is TGCAGTGCCATCCCGCTGGGGGCGCGGAACTACGAGCAGTACTTC.

The chain joins TRBV20-1 to TRBJ1-2; 7 positions match TRBD1. Germline CDR1 and CDR2: DFQATT and SNEGSKA (reference sequence). Trimming at V came to 6 bases and at J to 3 bases, leaving 7 bases not matched to a gene. The CDR3 consists of 13 residues. In nucleotides, the CDR3 is TGCAGTGCCAGACCCGGGACAGACTATGGCTACACCTTC. This encodes CSARPGTDYGYTF.

The chain links TRBV4-1 to TRBJ2-7; D gene unclear. Germline V gene sequence: CDR1 MGHRA, CDR2 YSYEKL. CDR3 length equals 13 residues. The V end lost 3 bases, the J end lost 2 bases, and 8 bases lay between the germline ends. CDR3 DNA: TGCGCCAGCAGCCACGCATCGGCCTACGAGCAGTACTTC. It is translated as CASSHASAYEQYF.

This clonotype was detected only once. The V and J genes are TRBV2 and TRBJ2-7; 11 nucleotides agree with TRBD1. The CDR3 is 13 amino acids. V shed 8 bases and J 3 bases; nucleotides not matched to a gene: 3. CDR1 is SNHLY and CDR2 is FYNNEI in the germline V gene. This chain's CDR3 is CASGDRGDYEQYF. CDR3 bases: TGTGCCAGCGGGGACAGGGGGGACTACGAGCAGTACTTC.

This clonotype was observed a few times. The chain is built from TRBV29-1 and TRBJ2-1; tentatively, D is TRBD2 (6 bases). The CDR3 runs 11 residues. Germline values: CDR1 SQVTM, CDR2 ANQGSEA. The V and J ends lost 5 bases and 8 bases respectively, with 10 bases between them. Written as DNA, the CDR3 is TGCAGCGTTCAGTCGGGGGATGAGCAGTTCTTC. Translating it yields CSVQSGDEQFF.